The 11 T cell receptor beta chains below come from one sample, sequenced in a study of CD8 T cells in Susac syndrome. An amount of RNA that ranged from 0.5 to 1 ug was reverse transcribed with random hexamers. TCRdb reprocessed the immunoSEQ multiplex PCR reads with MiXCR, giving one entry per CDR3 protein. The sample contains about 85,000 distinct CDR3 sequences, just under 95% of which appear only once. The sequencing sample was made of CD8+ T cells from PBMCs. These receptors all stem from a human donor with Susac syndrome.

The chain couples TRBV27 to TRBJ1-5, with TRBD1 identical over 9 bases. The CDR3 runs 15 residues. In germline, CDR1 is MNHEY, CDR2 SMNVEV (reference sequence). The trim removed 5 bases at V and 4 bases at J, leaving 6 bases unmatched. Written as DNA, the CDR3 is TGTGCCAGCAGTCGTGGGACAGGGCAGAATCAGCCCCAGCATTTT. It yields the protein CASSRGTGQNQPQHF.

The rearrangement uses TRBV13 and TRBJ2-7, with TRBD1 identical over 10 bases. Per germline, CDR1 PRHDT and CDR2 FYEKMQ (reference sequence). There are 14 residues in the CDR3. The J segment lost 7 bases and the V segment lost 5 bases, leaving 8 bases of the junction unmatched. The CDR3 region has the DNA TGTGCCAGCAGCCCTCGACAGGGGGCAATGGAGCAGTACTTC. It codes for CASSPRQGAMEQYF.

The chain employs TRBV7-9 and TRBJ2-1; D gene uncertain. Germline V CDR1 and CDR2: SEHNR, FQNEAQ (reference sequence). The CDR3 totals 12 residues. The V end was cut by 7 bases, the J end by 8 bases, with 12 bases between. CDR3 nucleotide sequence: TGTGCCAGCACCCATCTTCGGGATGAGCAGTTCTTC. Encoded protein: CASTHLRDEQFF.

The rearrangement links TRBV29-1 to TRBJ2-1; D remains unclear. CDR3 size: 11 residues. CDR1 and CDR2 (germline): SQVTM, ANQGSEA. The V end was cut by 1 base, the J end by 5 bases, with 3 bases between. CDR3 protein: CSVEANNEQFF. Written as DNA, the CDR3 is TGCAGCGTTGAAGCTAACAATGAGCAGTTCTTC.

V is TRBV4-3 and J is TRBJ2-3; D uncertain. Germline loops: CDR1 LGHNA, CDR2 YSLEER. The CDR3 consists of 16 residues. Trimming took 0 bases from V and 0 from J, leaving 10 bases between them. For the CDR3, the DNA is TGCGCCAGCAGCCAAGATCACGGAACTAGCACAGATACGCAGTATTTT. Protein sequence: CASSQDHGTSTDTQYF.

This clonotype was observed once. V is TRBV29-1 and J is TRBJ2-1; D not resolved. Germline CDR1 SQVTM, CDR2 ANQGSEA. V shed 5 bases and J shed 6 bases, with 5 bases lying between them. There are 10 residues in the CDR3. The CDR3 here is CSVFSNEQFF. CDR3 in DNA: TGCAGCGTTTTTAGCAATGAGCAGTTCTTC.

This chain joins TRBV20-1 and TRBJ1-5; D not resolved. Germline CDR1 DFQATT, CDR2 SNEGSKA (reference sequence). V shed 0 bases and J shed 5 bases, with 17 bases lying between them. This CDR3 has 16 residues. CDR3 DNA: TGCAGTGCTAGAGAAATCGGTGGAACAGACTATCAGCCCCAGCATTTT. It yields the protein CSAREIGGTDYQPQHF.

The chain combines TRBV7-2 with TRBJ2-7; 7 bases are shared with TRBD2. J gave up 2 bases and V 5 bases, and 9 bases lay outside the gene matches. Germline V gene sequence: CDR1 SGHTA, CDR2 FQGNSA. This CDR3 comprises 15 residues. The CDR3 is CASSPSGGIAYEQYF. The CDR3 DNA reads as TGTGCCAGCAGCCCCTCGGGGGGAATTGCCTACGAGCAGTACTTC.

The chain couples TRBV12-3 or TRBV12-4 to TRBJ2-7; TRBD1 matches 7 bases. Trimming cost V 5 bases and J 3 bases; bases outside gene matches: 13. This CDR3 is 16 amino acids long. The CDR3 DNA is TGTGCCAGCAGTCCCAGGATGGGACAGACTTTCTACGAGCAGTACTTC. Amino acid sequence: CASSPRMGQTFYEQYF.

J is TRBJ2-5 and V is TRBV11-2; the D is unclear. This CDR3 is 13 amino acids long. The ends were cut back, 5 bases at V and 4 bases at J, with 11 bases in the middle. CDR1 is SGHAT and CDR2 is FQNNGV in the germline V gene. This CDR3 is CASSPGWAETQYF. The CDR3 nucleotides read TGTGCCAGCAGCCCCGGGTGGGCAGAGACCCAGTACTTC.

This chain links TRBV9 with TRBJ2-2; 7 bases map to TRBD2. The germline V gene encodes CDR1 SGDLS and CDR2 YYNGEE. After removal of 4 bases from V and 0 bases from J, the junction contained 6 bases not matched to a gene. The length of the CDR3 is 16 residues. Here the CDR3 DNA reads TGTGCCAGCAGCTCACGACTAGCCTCGAACACCGGGGAGCTGTTTTTT. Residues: CASSSRLASNTGELFF. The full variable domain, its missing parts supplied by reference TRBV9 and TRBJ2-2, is DSGVTQTPKHLITATGQRVTLRCSPRSGDLSVYWYQQSLDQGLQFLIQYYNGEERAKGNILERFSAQQFPDLHSELNLSSLELGDSALYFCASSSRLASNTGELFFGEGSRLTVL.